The rows below give T cell receptor beta chains drawn from one sample of a study of blood T cell repertoires in COVID-19. The method was immunoSEQ multiplex PCR; TCRdb's version includes in-frame clones alone and lacks a portion of them. There are 45,000 to 55,000 clones in the sample; roughly 89% occur only once, and 1.5% to 2% lies in the top ten. The sample consisted of peripheral blood. Receptors were obtained from a man aged 50-59 years with acute or convalescent COVID-19. Both conserved end residues are part of each CDR3.

V	CDR3
TRBV28	CASSGDRGRYGYTF
TRBV27	CASSLLYNEKLFF
TRBV7-9	CASEALAGQDTQYF
TRBV4-3	CASSQDVADSYEQYF
TRBV7-6	CASSLFQDYNQPQHF
TRBV2	CASSPRDRGIRELFF
TRBV2	CASSLYEQYF
TRBV7-9	CASSLTRGDSYNEQFF
TRBV28	CASIPQTGQSYEQYF
TRBV14	CASSRSGQGQPQHF
TRBV5-1	CASSLVGQGQNTIYF
TRBV11-3	CASSSGQSTDTQYF
TRBV28	CASEIENQPQHF
TRBV19	CASSIPGGSPLHF
TRBV10-3	CAISSGTLSYNEQFF
TRBV28	CASSPGGALQETQYF
TRBV27	CASSLSAGNSYNEQFF
TRBV7-8	CASSPRTEGFYGYTF
TRBV7-2	CASSSTSLSYNEQFF
TRBV7-9	CASSLTGSNEQFF
TRBV10-2	CASSEISMSSYEQYF
TRBV28	CASSLGDWGREETPLHF
TRBV19	CASSIGKPSGSYNEQFF